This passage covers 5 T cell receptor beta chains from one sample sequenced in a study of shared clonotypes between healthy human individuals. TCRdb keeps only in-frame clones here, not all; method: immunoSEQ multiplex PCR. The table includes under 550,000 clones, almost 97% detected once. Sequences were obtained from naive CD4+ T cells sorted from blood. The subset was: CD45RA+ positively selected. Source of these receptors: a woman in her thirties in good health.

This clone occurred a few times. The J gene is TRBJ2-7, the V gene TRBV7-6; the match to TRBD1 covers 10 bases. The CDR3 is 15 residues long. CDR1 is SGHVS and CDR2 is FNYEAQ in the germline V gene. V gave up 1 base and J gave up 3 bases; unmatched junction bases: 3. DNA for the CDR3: TGTGCCAGCAGCTTAGACGGGACAGGGGACTACGAGCAGTACTTC. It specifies CASSLDGTGDYEQYF.

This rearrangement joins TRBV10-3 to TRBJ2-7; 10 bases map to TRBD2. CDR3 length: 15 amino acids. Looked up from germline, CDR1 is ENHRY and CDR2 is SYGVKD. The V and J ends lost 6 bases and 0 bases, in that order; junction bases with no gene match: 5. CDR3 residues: CAIRRSGRGSYEQYF. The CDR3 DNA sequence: TGTGCCATCAGAAGGAGCGGGAGGGGCTCCTACGAGCAGTACTTC.

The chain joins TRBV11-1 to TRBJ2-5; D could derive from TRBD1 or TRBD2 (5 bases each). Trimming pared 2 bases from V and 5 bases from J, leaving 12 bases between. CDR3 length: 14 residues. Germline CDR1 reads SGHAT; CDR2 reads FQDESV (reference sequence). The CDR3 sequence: CASSLLRGVETQYF. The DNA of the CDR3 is TGTGCCAGCAGCTTATTGCGAGGGGTTGAGACCCAGTACTTC.

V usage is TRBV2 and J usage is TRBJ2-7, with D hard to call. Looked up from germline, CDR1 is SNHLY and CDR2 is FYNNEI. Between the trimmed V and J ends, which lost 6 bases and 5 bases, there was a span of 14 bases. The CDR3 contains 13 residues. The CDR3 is CASRDGFFDEQYF. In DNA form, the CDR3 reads TGTGCCAGCAGAGACGGGTTCTTCGACGAGCAGTACTTC.

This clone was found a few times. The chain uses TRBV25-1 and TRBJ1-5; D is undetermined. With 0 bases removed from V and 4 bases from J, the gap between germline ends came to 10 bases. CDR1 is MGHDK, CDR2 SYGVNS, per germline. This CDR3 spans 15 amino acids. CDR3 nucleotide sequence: TGTGCCAGCAGTGAATATCGCTACTCGAATCAGCCCCAGCATTTT. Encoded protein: CASSEYRYSNQPQHF.